This T cell receptor beta chain was found in a study of T cell responses to AZD1222 COVID-19 vaccine. Study outcomes and limitations: There were vaccine-associated CD4 TCRs across spike, dominant at 160-218 and 743-854.

A note on this clone: As yet, its antigen is unknown.

Produced via immunoSEQ multiplex PCR; TCRdb's table is partial and in-frame only. Found here are under 200,000 clones, roughly 93% of them singletons; the top ten hold approximately 3.9%. Germline lookup yields CDR1 SGHRS and CDR2 YFSETQ. This CDR3 has 14 amino acids. Trimming removed 1 base at V and 2 bases at J, with 10 bases between. This receptor was taken from an adult in good health. The material was peripheral blood, obtained on day 0 of AZD1222 vaccination. The rearrangement uses TRBV5-1 and TRBJ2-7; the D is unclear. Written as DNA, the CDR3 is TGCGCCAGCAGCTTGTTGAGTAACACCTACGAGCAGTACTTC. It encodes CASSLLSNTYEQYF.